Each of the 28 T cell receptor beta chains below was sequenced from the same sample in a study of blood T cell repertoires in COVID-19. The repertoire was sequenced with immunoSEQ multiplex PCR; TCRdb's copy has only in-frame clones and lacks some. The repertoire holds 220,000 or so clones, with nearly 90% as singletons. Material: PBMCs or T cells enriched from blood (not recorded which). Source of these receptors: a man aged 30-40 years who had been exposed to COVID-19.

The rearrangement joins TRBV30 to TRBJ2-1; 7 positions agree with TRBD2. This CDR3 comprises 14 residues. Trimming cost V 5 bases and J 7 bases; bases outside gene matches: 11. The germline CDR1 and CDR2 sequences are GTSNPN and SVGIG (reference sequence). The chain's CDR3 is CAWARTRLANEQFF. As DNA, the CDR3 is TGTGCCTGGGCTCGGACTAGGTTGGCTAATGAGCAGTTCTTC.

The chain carries TRBV18 and TRBJ1-6; 7 bases agree with TRBD1. The CDR3 totals 13 residues. Germline trimming cut 3 bases from V and 16 bases from J; bases unmatched to any gene: 9. Per the germline V gene, CDR1 is KGHSH and CDR2 is LQKENI. CDR3: CASSPDTGTALHF. CDR3 coding DNA: TGTGCCAGCTCACCGGACACCGGGACAGCTCTCCACTTT.

The chain employs TRBV7-2 and TRBJ1-6, with 9 bases fitting TRBD1. Per germline, CDR1 SGHTA and CDR2 FQGNSA. The junction had 6 bases not matched to a gene; V was cut back by 8 bases and J by 1 base. The CDR3 is made up of 16 amino acids. The CDR3: CASGAQGASYNSPLHF. CDR3 nucleotides: TGTGCCAGCGGCGCACAGGGGGCTTCCTATAATTCACCCCTCCACTTT.

CDR3 region: CASSRDRGSYNEQFF. CDR3 nucleotide sequence: TGTGCCAGCAGTAGGGACAGGGGCTCCTACAATGAGCAGTTCTTC. The V gene is TRBV27, the J gene TRBJ2-1; TRBD1 aligns across 10 bases. Germline values: CDR1 MNHEY, CDR2 SMNVEV (reference sequence). The CDR3 is 15 amino acids. The trim removed 5 bases at V and 0 bases at J, leaving 1 base unmatched.

The gene calls are TRBV5-1 and TRBJ1-2; tentative D call: TRBD1 (5 bases). V lost 6 bases and J lost 4, with 7 bases in between. The CDR3 length is 11 residues. Germline assignment: CDR1 SGHRS and CDR2 YFSETQ. The CDR3 is CASTDSYGYTF. CDR3 coding DNA: TGCGCCAGCACCGACAGCTATGGCTACACCTTC.

The rearrangement uses TRBV6-2 or TRBV6-3 and TRBJ1-2, with D uncertain. Trimming took 5 bases from V and 4 from J, leaving 17 bases between them. The CDR3 is made up of 15 amino acids. Germline V gene sequence: CDR1 MNHEY, CDR2 SVGEGT. The CDR3 spells CASSQIDGRIYGYTF. The CDR3 nucleotides read TGTGCCAGCAGTCAGATTGACGGGAGAATCTATGGCTACACCTTC.

In this sample, this clone turned up a few times. The CDR3 nucleotides are TGTGCCAGCAGCTTAGGGGCGGGGCTATCCTACGAGCAGTACTTC. Its protein is CASSLGAGLSYEQYF. The genes are TRBV11-2 and TRBJ2-7; D might be TRBD2 (6 bases). V was trimmed by 1 base and J by 1 base, leaving 11 bases between them. CDR1 and CDR2 from the germline V gene are SGHAT and FQNNGV. This CDR3 is built from 15 residues.

The rearrangement uses TRBV29-1 and TRBJ2-4; 16 bases align to TRBD2. CDR1 is SQVTM and CDR2 is ANQGSEA in the germline V gene. The CDR3 totals 16 residues. The CDR3, as DNA: TGCAGATCTACCGCCGGGACTAGCGGGGGGGACGACATTCAGTACTTC. The encoded protein is CRSTAGTSGGDDIQYF.

The chain employs TRBV10-3 and TRBJ1-5, with 9 bases lining up with TRBD1. J gave up 5 bases and V 10 bases, and 6 bases lay outside the gene matches. The CDR3 length is 13 residues. CDR1 ENHRY and CDR2 SYGVKD come from the germline V gene. The CDR3 region has the DNA TGTGCCACTGGGGGACAGGGAGATCAGCCCCAGCATTTT. Protein: CATGGQGDQPQHF.

The chain carries TRBV20-1 and TRBJ2-3; 8 bases are a match to TRBD2. Germline CDR1 DFQATT, CDR2 SNEGSKA (reference sequence). This CDR3 is 14 amino acids long. Germline trimming cut 3 bases from V and 5 bases from J; bases unmatched to any gene: 7. The CDR3 sequence: CSASRSGGIDTQYF. In DNA form, the CDR3 reads TGCAGTGCTAGTAGAAGCGGGGGAATAGATACGCAGTATTTT.

This sequence joins TRBV18 and TRBJ2-7; no clear D. V was clipped by 2 bases and J by 6 bases, with 17 bases between them. This CDR3 has 15 amino acids. Germline-derived CDR1 and CDR2 are KGHSH and LQKENI. The CDR3 loop reads CASSPAQSFSLEQYF. The CDR3 DNA follows: TGTGCCAGCTCACCAGCCCAGTCTTTCTCCCTCGAGCAGTACTTC.

This chain uses TRBV7-5 with TRBJ1-1. TRBV7-5 is shown as a pseudogene. The CDR3 length is 18 residues. This CDR3 reads CVRSSSHTRGGINTEAFF. The CDR3 DNA sequence: TGTGTCAGAAGCTCTTCCCATACCCGTGGCGGGATTAACACTGAAGCTTTCTTT.

The chain uses TRBV3-1 (or the pseudogene TRBV3-2) and TRBJ2-2, with TRBD1 identical over 7 bases. This CDR3 is built from 16 residues. With 1 base clipped from V and 8 bases from J, the junction kept 10 bases outside the gene matches. From germline, CDR1 is LGHDT and CDR2 YNNKEL (reference sequence). CDR3 nucleotide sequence: TGTGCCAGCAGCCAAGCTCTGACAGGGAAGACGGGGGAGCTGTTTTTT. It is translated as CASSQALTGKTGELFF.

The CDR3 DNA reads as TGCGCCAGCAGCCAAGGCTTAGCCAGACAGGTTAATTCACCCCTCCACTTT. As protein: CASSQGLARQVNSPLHF. The V gene is TRBV4-1, the J gene TRBJ1-6, with D perhaps matching TRBD1 (6 bases). This CDR3 has 17 residues. Looked up from germline, CDR1 is MGHRA and CDR2 is YSYEKL. V lost 1 base and J 6 bases, leaving 16 bases between the germline ends.

Remarks on this clone: Other DNA sequences of this sample code for an identical CDR3. V gene TRBV3-1 (or the pseudogene TRBV3-2) combines with J gene TRBJ1-5, with 10 bases lining up with TRBD1. This CDR3 spans 14 amino acids. Germline V gives CDR1 LGHDT, CDR2 YNNKEL (reference sequence). Losses at the gene ends were 3 bases for V and 4 bases for J; bases not matched to a gene: 0. CDR3 protein: CASSQGQGNQPQHF. In DNA form, the CDR3 reads TGTGCCAGCAGCCAGGGACAGGGGAATCAGCCCCAGCATTTT.

This chain connects TRBV7-6 to TRBJ2-3; TRBD2 might be the D (6 bases). Trimming left V 2 bases short and J 5 bases short, with 20 bases between. This CDR3 region has 17 residues. Germline CDR1 reads SGHVS; CDR2 reads FNYEAQ. The CDR3 loop is CASSLSAGTGPLDTQYF. The CDR3 DNA follows: TGTGCCAGCAGCTTATCTGCGGGGACTGGACCTTTAGATACGCAGTATTTT.

The rearrangement uses TRBV6-5 and TRBJ1-2; unclear D gene. This CDR3 has 15 amino acids. Germline loops: CDR1 MNHEY, CDR2 SVGAGI. Trimming left V 0 bases short and J 4 bases short, with 12 bases between. The CDR3 loop is CASSYSAERVYGYTF. CDR3 nucleotides: TGTGCCAGCAGTTACTCCGCCGAACGGGTCTATGGCTACACCTTC.

V and J are TRBV11-2 and TRBJ2-4; the D gene is possibly TRBD2 (7 bases). CDR1 and CDR2 (germline): SGHAT, FQNNGV. Between the trimmed V and J ends, which lost 5 bases and 2 bases, there was a span of 16 bases. The CDR3 extends over 16 amino acids. The CDR3 is CASSPLGGAPKNIQYF. Written as DNA, the CDR3 is TGTGCCAGCAGCCCTCTTGGGGGGGCCCCCAAAAACATTCAGTACTTC.

The CDR3 is CASRQQDSGNTIYF. The CDR3 coding sequence is TGTGCCAGCAGACAACAGGACTCTGGAAACACCATATATTTT. The V call is TRBV5-4, the J call TRBJ1-3, with D possibly matching TRBD1 (5 bases). This CDR3 comprises 14 residues. Trimming took off 5 bases at V and 0 bases at J, with 9 bases between the two ends. Looked up from germline, CDR1 is SGHNT and CDR2 is YYREEE (reference sequence).

This chain uses TRBV30 with TRBJ1-6, with D tentatively TRBD1 (6 bases). The CDR3 has 17 amino acids. Germline values: CDR1 GTSNPN, CDR2 SVGIG (reference sequence). The V gene lost 2 bases and the J gene lost 9 bases, with 23 bases spanning the gap. The CDR3 reads CAWSPTIRGFSSSPLHF. As DNA, the CDR3 is TGTGCCTGGAGTCCCACCATCAGGGGTTTTTCGAGTTCACCCCTCCACTTT.

This rearrangement joins TRBV7-9 to TRBJ1-2; perhaps TRBD1 as D (6 bases). The V gene lost 5 bases and the J gene lost 5 bases, with 21 bases spanning the gap. The germline CDR1 and CDR2 sequences are SEHNR and FQNEAQ (reference sequence). CDR3 size: 16 residues. The CDR3 loop is CASSPQTGNSVYGYTF. DNA for the CDR3: TGTGCCAGCAGCCCCCAAACAGGGAATTCTGTGTATGGCTACACCTTC.

The J gene is TRBJ1-2, the V gene TRBV7-2, with D possibly matching TRBD1 (6 bases). The CDR3 has 13 residues. The V end lost 5 bases, the J end lost 6 bases, and 13 bases lay between the germline ends. Looked up from germline, CDR1 is SGHTA and CDR2 is FQGNSA. The CDR3 coding sequence is TGTGCCAGCAGCCCACAGGGAAGCGATGGCTACACCTTC. This encodes CASSPQGSDGYTF.

This clone was counted a few times. The chain combines TRBV5-4 with TRBJ2-2; 7 bases map to TRBD1. CDR1 and CDR2 from the germline V gene are SGHNT and YYREEE (reference sequence). This CDR3 comprises 16 residues. After removal of 3 bases from V and 5 bases from J, the junction contained 10 bases not matched to a gene. The CDR3 DNA reads as TGTGCCAGCAGCTGGAACCAGGGGGTATTGACCGGGGAGCTGTTTTTT. Translation: CASSWNQGVLTGELFF.

The genes are TRBV9 and TRBJ1-5; no definite D call. This CDR3 is built from 16 residues. The V gene lost 4 bases and the J gene lost 0 bases, with 14 bases spanning the gap. The germline CDR1 and CDR2 sequences are SGDLS and YYNGEE. The CDR3: CASSPGFGYSNQPQHF. CDR3 DNA sequence: TGTGCCAGCAGCCCGGGATTTGGTTATAGCAATCAGCCCCAGCATTTT. The full variable domain, its missing parts supplied by reference TRBV9 and TRBJ1-5, is DSGVTQTPKHLITATGQRVTLRCSPRSGDLSVYWYQQSLDQGLQFLIQYYNGEERAKGNILERFSAQQFPDLHSELNLSSLELGDSALYFCASSPGFGYSNQPQHFGDGTRLSIL.

This chain joins TRBV3-1 (or the pseudogene TRBV3-2) and TRBJ2-2; weak D call: TRBD1 (5 bases). The ends were cut back, 1 base at V and 0 bases at J, with 9 bases in the middle. The CDR3 is 16 residues long. Germline V lookup: CDR1 LGHDT, CDR2 YNNKEL (reference sequence). DNA of the CDR3: TGTGCCAGCAGCCAAGTGCAGGGAACGAACACCGGGGAGCTGTTTTTT. Amino acid sequence: CASSQVQGTNTGELFF.

This clone was seen a few times. The V and J genes are TRBV27 and TRBJ2-3; 12 bases align to TRBD2. The germline CDR1 and CDR2 sequences are MNHEY and SMNVEV (reference sequence). This CDR3 is built from 20 residues. The junction had 16 bases not matched to a gene; V was cut back by 0 bases and J by 6 bases. CDR3 sequence: CASSLSGAGLAGGPWDTQYF. In DNA, the CDR3 is TGTGCCAGCAGTTTATCGGGAGCGGGCCTAGCGGGGGGGCCCTGGGATACGCAGTATTTT.

The genes are TRBV6-2 or TRBV6-3 and TRBJ2-7, with 7 bases matching TRBD2. The ends lost 5 bases at V and 12 bases at J; junction bases unmatched: 10. The germline gives CDR1 MNHEY, CDR2 SVGEGT. The length of the CDR3 is 12 residues. The CDR3 sequence: CASSPGLGPPYF. CDR3 DNA sequence: TGTGCCAGCAGTCCAGGACTAGGCCCCCCGTACTTC.

This clone was counted a single time. V is TRBV10-1 and J is TRBJ2-2; 11 positions agree with TRBD2. The CDR3 is 18 residues long. Trimming took 3 bases from V and 0 from J; bases not matched to a gene: 6. Germline V gives CDR1 WNHNN, CDR2 SYGVQD (reference sequence). CDR3 in DNA: TGCGCCAGCAGTGATCCAGGACTAGCGGGCGCGAACACCGGGGAGCTGTTTTTT. Translation gives CASSDPGLAGANTGELFF.